The 3 T cell receptor beta chains presented below share a single source sample, sequenced in a study of beta chain features in type 1 diabetes (dated by TCRdb to about 2018). General findings and caveats noted by the study authors: Type 1 diabetes patients showed a moderate but significant shortening of TCRB CDR3 length in all four CD4+ subsets.

The antigens of these receptors remain unknown. Library preparation used the immunoSEQ multiplex PCR assay. The entire amount of isolated RNA was reverse transcribed using the High Capacity cDNA Reverse Transcription Kit, so the sequenced TCRB transcripts were expressed ones. Drawn from immuneACCESS, this table holds only the in-frame rearrangements with V and J called that TCRdb kept. Clones are partly lost; checked studies trace under half to an unresolved V gene and leave the rest unexplained. The sample records 300,000 to 400,000 clones, around 10% of which are singletons. The ten largest clones take up about 0.63% of the sample. The sample comprised central memory CD4+ T cells from blood. The receptor set was obtained from a young man with type 1 diabetes.

This clone showed up just a few times. The chain uses TRBV28 and TRBJ1-5; 7 positions agree with TRBD1. V dropped 5 bases and J dropped 3; count of bases not matched to a gene: 10. The CDR3 totals 16 residues. Germline values: CDR1 MDHEN, CDR2 SYDVKM. The CDR3 loop reads CASSGLRDSYNQPQHF. DNA for the CDR3: TGTGCCAGCAGTGGACTCCGGGACAGCTACAATCAGCCCCAGCATTTT.

V usage is TRBV6-1 and J usage is TRBJ2-1; possibly TRBD2 for D (7 bases). The CDR3 is 15 amino acids. Germline CDR1 and CDR2: MNHNS and SASEGT. V shed 6 bases and J shed 2 bases, with 14 bases lying between them. Here the CDR3 DNA reads TGTGCCAGCAGCCCCGGGGGGCGTCCCTACAATGAGCAGTTCTTC. Translating it yields CASSPGGRPYNEQFF.

This clone has just a few counts. The V gene is TRBV4-3, the J gene TRBJ1-5, with 7 bases matching TRBD1. The CDR3 totals 15 residues. Germline CDR1 and CDR2: LGHNA and YSLEER. Trimming removed 1 base from V and 3 bases from J; junction bases left unmatched: 3. CDR3 bases: TGCGCCAGCAGCCAAGCTGGGACAGACAATCAGCCCCAGCATTTT. This codes for CASSQAGTDNQPQHF.